The 28 T cell receptor beta chains listed next were all sequenced from one sample in a study of blood T cells in healthy people across ages. The use of a sample-barcoded 5' primer and a J-beta primer mix characterized a second PCR of 7 to 11 cycles. MiXCR, run by TCRdb on the 5' RACE reads, gives a single entry per CDR3 protein. The data contain some 760,000 distinct CDR3 sequences, 20% to 25% of them singletons. These sequences were also reported in another study, on T cells of mothers and their children.

The sequencing sample was made of blood. The receptors were gathered from a boy younger than 18 in good health.

V is TRBV29-1 and J is TRBJ1-1, with D perhaps TRBD1 (5 bases). Trimming took 6 bases from V and 1 from J, leaving 12 bases between them. The CDR3 extends over 13 amino acids. CDR1 SQVTM and CDR2 ANQGSEA come from the germline V gene. The chain's CDR3 is CSVAGLSNTEAFF. For the CDR3, the DNA is TGCAGCGTCGCAGGGCTCTCGAACACTGAAGCTTTCTTT.

This clonotype came up a few times. The rearrangement uses TRBV6-2 or TRBV6-3 and TRBJ2-5; no reliable D call. The end of the DNA fits TRBJ2-7 better, so the J call may be wrong. Looked up from germline, CDR1 is MNHEY and CDR2 is SVGEGT. This CDR3 region has 13 residues. The DNA for the CDR3 is TGTGCCAGCAGGTACCTTGGGGCCTACGAGCAGTACTTC. Encoded protein: CASRYLGAYEQYF.

This clonotype was seen only a few times. The chain links TRBV5-1 to TRBJ1-1; D ambiguous. V was trimmed by 6 bases and J by 6 bases, leaving 18 bases between them. Per germline, CDR1 SGHRS and CDR2 YFSETQ. This CDR3 comprises 14 residues. CDR3 bases: TGCGCCAGCACCCGGACTGGCCCCAGCCCTGAAGCTTTCTTT. Translating gives CASTRTGPSPEAFF.

This clonotype has a handful of counts. V is TRBV24-1 and J is TRBJ2-1; 9 nucleotides align to TRBD1. The CDR3 contains 20 residues. With V trimmed by 0 bases and J by 5 bases, 16 bases remained unmatched. Germline V gene lookup returns CDR1 KGHDR and CDR2 SFDVKD. CDR3 nucleotide sequence: TGTGCCACCAGTGATTTGTCAAGTTTTGATGACAGGGGGGAGAACAATGAGCAGTTCTTC. As protein: CATSDLSSFDDRGENNEQFF.

The rearrangement links TRBV19 to TRBJ2-5; unclear D gene. CDR1 and CDR2 (germline): LNHDA, SQIVND (reference sequence). V dropped 6 bases and J dropped 5 bases, with 16 bases sitting between them. The CDR3 totals 14 residues. The chain's CDR3 is CASSINTVLETQYF. CDR3 coding DNA: TGTGCCAGTAGCATCAATACAGTGTTGGAGACCCAGTACTTC.

This clonotype was observed a handful of times. The chain has TRBV5-1 and TRBJ1-2; D perhaps matches TRBD1 (6 bases). CDR1 is SGHRS and CDR2 is YFSETQ in the germline V gene. CDR3 size: 17 residues. Trimming left V 4 bases short and J 0 bases short, with 19 bases between. CDR3: CASSPFPGEEANYGYTF. In DNA, the CDR3 is TGCGCCAGCAGCCCTTTCCCAGGGGAGGAAGCTAACTATGGCTACACCTTC.

This clonotype was found a few times. J is TRBJ2-3 and V is TRBV7-3, with TRBD2 matching 12 bases. Trimming removed 0 bases from V and 0 bases from J; junction bases left unmatched: 4. CDR1 is SGHTA, CDR2 FQGTGA, per germline. CDR3 length: 18 amino acids. The CDR3 region is CASSLTGTSGLSTDTQYF. CDR3 coding DNA: TGTGCCAGCAGCTTAACCGGGACTAGCGGGTTAAGCACAGATACGCAGTATTTT.

This chain uses TRBV5-6 with TRBJ2-3; TRBD1 agrees at 8 bases. This CDR3 region has 15 residues. Germline values: CDR1 SGHDT, CDR2 YYEEEE. V trimming: 4 bases; J trimming: 3 bases; junction bases outside the gene matches: 7. CDR3 bases: TGTGCCAGCAGCGGCAAGACAGGGGCTACAGATACGCAGTATTTT. Its protein product is CASSGKTGATDTQYF.

The rearrangement links TRBV2 to TRBJ2-7; possibly TRBD2 for D (5 bases). The CDR3 has 12 residues. Germline values: CDR1 SNHLY, CDR2 FYNNEI. Trimming took off 6 bases at V and 3 bases at J, with 9 bases between the two ends. CDR3 nucleotides: TGTGCCAGCAGGTGGGCGGGCTACGAGCAGTACTTC. This sequence encodes CASRWAGYEQYF.

The rearrangement uses TRBV14 and TRBJ2-7, with D maybe TRBD1 (6 bases). CDR3 size: 14 residues. Germline CDR1 is SGHDN and CDR2 is FVKESK. V lost 3 bases to trimming and J lost 1 base, with 10 bases between them. The CDR3 nucleotides are TGTGCCAGCAGCCATCGGGACATATCCTACGAGCAGTACTTC. Its protein is CASSHRDISYEQYF.

The chain employs TRBV20-1 and TRBJ1-2; no firm D call. CDR1 and CDR2 from the germline V gene are DFQATT and SNEGSKA (reference sequence). The CDR3 consists of 14 residues. Trimming shortened V by 0 bases and J by 7 bases, and 15 bases separated the two germline ends. The DNA for the CDR3 is TGCAGTGCTAGAGATGAGGGCCCAACCGGTGGCTACACCTTC. It encodes CSARDEGPTGGYTF.

The chain carries TRBV6-1 and TRBJ2-5, with 13 positions matching TRBD2. The last part of the DNA fits TRBJ2-1 better; the J call may be wrong. This CDR3 has 17 amino acids. CDR1 and CDR2 from the germline V gene are MNHNS and SASEGT. This CDR3 reads CASSEPLLAGGNNEQFF. CDR3 in DNA: TGTGCCAGCAGTGAGCCCCTACTAGCGGGAGGGAACAATGAGCAGTTCTTC.

There are a few counts of this clonotype. The genes are TRBV7-9 and TRBJ2-5, with D hard to call. Germline assignment: CDR1 SEHNR and CDR2 FQNEAQ (reference sequence). This CDR3 has 13 residues. V dropped 5 bases and J dropped 5 bases, with 12 bases sitting between them. CDR3 in DNA: TGTGCCAGCAGCAGAGGTTATCGGGAGACCCAGTACTTC. Its translation is CASSRGYRETQYF.

The chain has TRBV6-5 and TRBJ2-7, with no clear D. The CDR3 totals 13 residues. The V and J ends lost 8 bases and 9 bases respectively, with 20 bases between them. Looked up from germline, CDR1 is MNHEY and CDR2 is SVGAGI. DNA of the CDR3: TGTGCCAGCGGATCGGGCCATTGGGCGCGGCAGTACTTC. Translation: CASGSGHWARQYF.

The V call is TRBV6-2 or TRBV6-3, the J call TRBJ2-5; D is perhaps TRBD1 or TRBD2 (5 bases each). Germline CDR1 is MNHEY and CDR2 is SVGEGT. V was pared by 6 bases and J by 5 bases, with 10 bases between. This CDR3 spans 12 amino acids. The CDR3 region has the DNA TGTGCCAGCAGCGGGACGGTCGAGACCCAGTACTTC. Its protein product is CASSGTVETQYF.

In its sample, this clonotype was seen a few times. The CDR3 reads CSARRAGGVRNEQFF. CDR3 sequence (DNA): TGCAGTGCTAGGCGAGCGGGAGGGGTCAGAAATGAGCAGTTCTTC. The chain has TRBV20-1 and TRBJ2-5; 10 bases match TRBD2. The DNA end lines up better with TRBJ2-1; the J call may be wrong. The CDR3 length is 15 residues. The germline gives CDR1 DFQATT, CDR2 SNEGSKA (reference sequence).

This clonotype was observed a handful of times. The J gene is TRBJ2-5, the V gene TRBV28, with D tentatively TRBD2 (6 bases). Gene TRBJ2-7 matches the end of the DNA better, so the J call may be wrong. The CDR3 covers 12 residues. Germline V lookup: CDR1 MDHEN, CDR2 SYDVKM. CDR3 in DNA: TGTGCCAGCTGGGGGGATAACTACGAGCAGTACTTC. Translation gives CASWGDNYEQYF.

V is TRBV5-1 and J is TRBJ2-2; 8 bases are a match to TRBD1. V was pared by 2 bases and J by 5 bases, with 8 bases of the junction left unmatched. The CDR3 consists of 16 residues. Germline V gives CDR1 SGHRS, CDR2 YFSETQ. CDR3 DNA sequence: TGCGCCAGCAGCTTCAGCGACAGGGGACTTACCGGGGAGCTGTTTTTT. Protein sequence: CASSFSDRGLTGELFF. Variable domain in full (rest from reference TRBV5-1 and TRBJ2-2): KAGVTQTPRYLIKTRGQQVTLSCSPISGHRSVSWYQQTPGQGLQFLFEYFSETQRNKGNFPGRFSGRQFSNSRSEMNVSTLELGDSALYLCASSFSDRGLTGELFFGEGSRLTVL.

This chain links TRBV15 with TRBJ2-4; TRBD1 matches 10 bases. Trimming cost V 5 bases and J 3 bases; bases outside gene matches: 7. The CDR3 runs to 16 residues. Per germline, CDR1 LNHNV and CDR2 YYDKDF (reference sequence). The CDR3 loop is CATSFGTGEDKNIQYF. CDR3 nucleotides: TGTGCCACCAGCTTCGGGACAGGGGAAGACAAAAACATTCAGTACTTC.

In this sample, this clonotype turned up a few times. The genes are TRBV10-3 and TRBJ2-5; D remains ambiguous. The J call could be wrong; TRBJ2-7 is a better fit for the DNA end. Germline CDR1 is ENHRY and CDR2 is SYGVKD. The CDR3 loop spans 13 amino acids. Here the CDR3 DNA reads TGTGCCATCATGGTTGACAACTCCTACGAGCAGTACTTC. Translated, it gives CAIMVDNSYEQYF.

The sample holds a few counts of this clonotype. The chain combines TRBV4-3 with TRBJ1-2, with D tentatively TRBD1 (6 bases). The CDR3 extends over 15 amino acids. V lost 0 bases and J lost 4, with 12 bases in between. Germline V gene data show CDR1 as LGHNA and CDR2 as YSLEER. This CDR3 reads CASSQDLIGGYGYTF. CDR3 nucleotides: TGCGCCAGCAGCCAAGATTTGATAGGGGGCTATGGCTACACCTTC.

There are a few counts of this clonotype. The rearrangement links TRBV2 to TRBJ2-7; 12 positions match TRBD2. The CDR3 extends over 14 amino acids. With 8 bases clipped from V and 3 bases from J, the junction kept 5 bases outside the gene matches. Germline V gene lookup returns CDR1 SNHLY and CDR2 FYNNEI. The CDR3 region has the DNA TGTGCCAGCGCCGGACTAGCGGGGCGCTACGAGCAGTACTTC. This translates into CASAGLAGRYEQYF.

This CDR3 is CASWGQGMNTEAFF. CDR3 DNA: TGTGCCAGCTGGGGACAGGGAATGAACACTGAAGCTTTCTTT. The rearrangement links TRBV6-6 to TRBJ1-1; 9 bases are a match to TRBD1. In germline, CDR1 is MNHNY, CDR2 SVGAGI (reference sequence). CDR3 length: 14 residues. Germline trimming cut 8 bases from V and 0 bases from J; bases unmatched to any gene: 4.

This clonotype came up a few times. CDR3 coding DNA: TGCAGCGTTGGTGTAGCGGGGATAGAGACCCAGTACTTC. The encoded protein is CSVGVAGIETQYF. The rearrangement uses TRBV29-1 and TRBJ2-5; 8 positions match TRBD2. Germline V CDR1 and CDR2: SQVTM, ANQGSEA. V shed 4 bases and J 4 bases; nucleotides not matched to a gene: 5. This CDR3 has 13 residues.

This chain connects TRBV6-2 or TRBV6-3 to TRBJ2-5; D is undetermined. The end of the DNA aligns better with TRBJ2-7, so the J call may be wrong. Germline V gene data show CDR1 as MNHEY and CDR2 as SVGEGT. This CDR3 spans 15 amino acids. CDR3 sequence reads: CASSSIGPLSYEQYF. Written as DNA, the CDR3 is TGTGCCAGCAGCTCTATTGGCCCTCTCTCCTACGAGCAGTACTTC.

This clonotype was picked up a small number of times. The rearrangement joins TRBV27 to TRBJ2-5, with TRBD2 matching 9 bases. V trimming: 5 bases; J trimming: 0 bases; junction bases outside the gene matches: 7. Germline values: CDR1 MNHEY, CDR2 SMNVEV (reference sequence). The CDR3 spans 16 residues. The DNA of the CDR3 is TGTGCCAGCAGTACCTCTAGCGGGAAGTACCAAGAGACCCAGTACTTC. Translated: CASSTSSGKYQETQYF.

The chain is built from TRBV6-5 and TRBJ1-4; TRBD1 matches 9 bases. With V trimmed by 6 bases and J by 7 bases, 9 bases remained unmatched. Germline CDR1 is MNHEY and CDR2 is SVGAGI. The CDR3 totals 15 residues. CDR3 loop: CASSPLGQGTEKLFF. For the CDR3, the DNA is TGTGCCAGCAGCCCACTGGGACAGGGCACTGAAAAACTGTTTTTT.

This clonotype was seen a few times. The V gene is TRBV6-2 or TRBV6-3, the J gene TRBJ1-3, with D hard to call. V lost 2 bases to trimming and J lost 0 bases, with 8 bases between them. The CDR3 has 15 residues. Germline-derived CDR1 and CDR2 are MNHEY and SVGEGT. The CDR3 sequence is CASSYGASSGNTIYF. The CDR3 DNA reads as TGTGCCAGCAGTTACGGAGCGAGCTCTGGAAACACCATATATTTT.